The 32 T cell receptor beta chains in this list originate from one sample, sequenced in a study of control samples from healthy donors and cancer patients. Method: immunoSEQ multiplex PCR; TCRdb's copy keeps in-frame clones and lacks some. This sample has about 70,000 clones; 85% to 95% occur once, and the top ten carry over 2.5%. Sequenced sample: blood. Receptors originate from a woman in her twenties or thirties in good health.

V and J are TRBV7-3 and TRBJ2-2, with D maybe TRBD2 (6 bases). V lost 2 bases, J lost 1 base, and 8 bases lay in between. The germline gives CDR1 SGHTA, CDR2 FQGTGA. The CDR3 is 15 residues long. The chain's CDR3 is CASSLLGGNTGELFF. Written as DNA, the CDR3 is TGTGCCAGCAGCTTACTGGGGGGGAACACCGGGGAGCTGTTTTTT.

The V and J genes are TRBV4-2 and TRBJ1-2, with 7 bases fitting TRBD1. J was trimmed by 8 bases and V by 1 base; bases with no gene match: 13. CDR1 and CDR2 from the germline V gene are LGHNA and YNFKEQ. This CDR3 spans 16 amino acids. CDR3 coding DNA: TGTGCCAGCAGCCAAGGGACAGGAAAATTTTTCGGCGGCTACACCTTC. It codes for CASSQGTGKFFGGYTF.

The chain links TRBV19 to TRBJ2-3; no definite D call. Trimming took 10 bases from V and 5 from J, leaving 22 bases between them. Germline values: CDR1 LNHDA, CDR2 SQIVND (reference sequence). The CDR3 runs 15 residues. The CDR3 sequence: CATSLDVLIRDTQYF. The CDR3 nucleotides read TGTGCCACCAGTCTGGACGTTCTAATAAGAGATACGCAGTATTTT.

The chain has TRBV10-2 and TRBJ1-4, with 7 bases fitting TRBD1. The CDR3 totals 14 residues. V trimming: 10 bases; J trimming: 1 base; junction bases outside the gene matches: 6. The germline V gene encodes CDR1 WSHSY and CDR2 SAAADI. The DNA of the CDR3 is TGCGCCACCACAGGGGAGAGAACTAATGAAAAACTGTTTTTT. It specifies CATTGERTNEKLFF.

The rearrangement uses TRBV23-1 and TRBJ1-6; D might be TRBD1 (5 bases). TRBV23-1 is sorted into the ORF group, with uncertain function. With 4 bases removed from V and 9 bases from J, the gap between germline ends came to 22 bases. The CDR3 covers 17 residues. CDR3 residues: CASSLLRGPPFGSPLHF. As DNA, the CDR3 is TGCGCCAGCAGTCTACTTAGGGGTCCTCCATTCGGTTCACCCCTCCACTTT.

Points on this clone: An end of the junction differs from the germline gene, which may be a read error. V and J are TRBV27 and TRBJ1-2, with TRBD1 as a possible D gene (5 bases). CDR1 is MNHEY, CDR2 SMNVEV, per germline (reference sequence). This CDR3 spans 8 amino acids. The CDR3 region is CASRGRSF. The CDR3 DNA sequence: TGTGCCAGCAGGGGGCGTAGTTTC.

This chain joins TRBV30 and TRBJ2-7; tentative D call: TRBD1 (6 bases). The germline V gene has CDR1 GTSNPN and CDR2 SVGIG (reference sequence). The V end lost 5 bases, the J end lost 0 bases, and 11 bases lay between the germline ends. This CDR3 is built from 13 residues. Here the CDR3 DNA reads TGTGCCTGGGGACAGAAAAGCTCCTACGAGCAGTACGTC. Translation gives CAWGQKSSYEQYV.

The gene calls are TRBV19 and TRBJ1-5; 7 positions agree with TRBD1. This CDR3 has 15 amino acids. Per the germline V gene, CDR1 is LNHDA and CDR2 is SQIVND (reference sequence). With V trimmed by 0 bases and J by 4 bases, 3 bases remained unmatched. The CDR3 is CASSIDDRDNQPQHF. CDR3 sequence (DNA): TGTGCCAGTAGTATAGATGACAGGGATAATCAGCCCCAGCATTTT.

The rearrangement links TRBV5-4 to TRBJ2-3; TRBD2 matches at 8 bases. The CDR3 runs 12 residues. Germline V gene sequence: CDR1 SGHNT, CDR2 YYREEE (reference sequence). The J segment lost 6 bases and the V segment lost 3 bases, leaving 0 bases of the junction unmatched. CDR3 sequence (DNA): TGTGCCAGCAGCTCGGGGGGGGATACGCAGTATTTT. It specifies CASSSGGDTQYF.

V gene TRBV9 combines with J gene TRBJ1-3; D remains ambiguous. CDR1 is SGDLS and CDR2 is YYNGEE in the germline V gene. The CDR3 has 14 amino acids. V was shortened by 2 bases and J by 0 bases, with 6 bases between the two germline ends. The CDR3 DNA reads TGTGCCAGCAGCGTGAAGAGCTCTGGAAACACCATATATTTT. It codes for CASSVKSSGNTIYF.

The chain couples TRBV4-1 to TRBJ2-7; no definite D call. Trimming took 2 bases from V and 3 from J, leaving 5 bases between them. Germline V lookup: CDR1 MGHRA, CDR2 YSYEKL. The CDR3 runs 12 residues. In DNA form, the CDR3 reads TGCGCCAGCAGCCAATCAGACTACGAGCAGTACTTC. Translation: CASSQSDYEQYF.

The chain uses TRBV11-3 and TRBJ1-2, with 8 positions matching TRBD1. This CDR3 comprises 15 residues. Germline-derived CDR1 and CDR2 are SGHNT and YENEEA. Germline trimming cut 1 base from V and 3 bases from J; bases unmatched to any gene: 4. The CDR3 coding sequence is TGTGCCAGCAGCTTAGCGGCAGGGGGCCACTATGGCTACACCTTC. This encodes CASSLAAGGHYGYTF. Full variable domain (remainder filled in from reference TRBV11-3 and TRBJ1-2): EAGVVQSPRYKIIEKKQPVAFWCNPISGHNTLYWYLQNLGQGPELLIRYENEEAVDDSQLPKDRFSAERLKGVDSTLKIQPAELGDSAVYLCASSLAAGGHYGYTFGSGTRLTVV.

V gene TRBV5-4 combines with J gene TRBJ1-3; a weak D match, TRBD1 (5 bases). Germline V lookup: CDR1 SGHNT, CDR2 YYREEE (reference sequence). The ends were cut back, 3 bases at V and 0 bases at J, with 16 bases in the middle. CDR3 size: 17 residues. The CDR3 sequence: CASSSTVGPTSGNTIYF. The CDR3 region has the DNA TGTGCCAGCAGCTCGACAGTAGGGCCCACCTCTGGAAACACCATATATTTT.

This chain joins TRBV5-3 and TRBJ1-1; D ambiguous. TRBV5-3 is placed among ORFs of uncertain function. There are 10 residues in the CDR3. V lost 4 bases to trimming and J lost 12 bases, with 10 bases between them. In nucleotides, the CDR3 is TGTGCCAGAAGCCCTAGTGCAACTTTCTTT. The encoded protein is CARSPSATFF.

V and J are TRBV25-1 and TRBJ2-5, with TRBD1 as a possible D gene (5 bases). V lost 7 bases, J lost 3 bases, and 9 bases lay in between. CDR1 is MGHDK, CDR2 SYGVNS, per germline. CDR3 length: 12 residues. The CDR3 protein is CASKGHEETQYF. The CDR3 DNA reads as TGTGCCAGCAAAGGACATGAAGAGACCCAGTACTTC. Full variable domain (outside the CDR3, taken from reference TRBV25-1 and TRBJ2-5): EADIYQTPRYLVIGTGKKITLECSQTMGHDKMYWYQQDPGMELHLIHYSYGVNSTEKGDLSSESTVSRIRTEHFPLTLESARPSHTSQYLCASKGHEETQYFGPGTRLLVL.

The rearrangement links TRBV6-2 or TRBV6-3 to TRBJ1-6; D unclear. Per germline, CDR1 MNHEY and CDR2 SVGEGT. V lost 2 bases, J lost 7 bases, and 12 bases lay in between. The CDR3 sequence is 15 residues long. CDR3 sequence reads: CASSYEVFGNSPLHF. The CDR3 DNA follows: TGTGCCAGCAGTTACGAAGTATTTGGGAATTCACCCCTCCACTTT.

This clone was seen only once. The chain couples TRBV7-3 to TRBJ2-5, with a tentative D call TRBD1 (8 bases). The V gene lost 5 bases and the J gene lost 7 bases, with 14 bases spanning the gap. The CDR3 has 13 amino acids. Looked up from germline, CDR1 is SGHTA and CDR2 is FQGTGA. The CDR3 DNA reads TGTGCCAGCAGCCCGGACAGGGAGGGGACCCAGTACTTC. Its translation is CASSPDREGTQYF. Full variable domain (missing parts from reference TRBV7-3 and TRBJ2-5): GAGVSQTPSNKVTEKGKYVELRCDPISGHTALYWYRQSLGQGPEFLIYFQGTGAADDSGLPNDRFFAVRPEGSVSTLKIQRTERGDSAVYLCASSPDREGTQYFGPGTRLLVL.

CDR3 region: CASSIGAPSEKLFF. The CDR3 region has the DNA TGTGCCAGCAGCATCGGTGCCCCCTCGGAAAAACTGTTTTTT. The V gene is TRBV11-3, the J gene TRBJ1-4; D remains ambiguous. The CDR3 is 14 amino acids. Per the germline V gene, CDR1 is SGHNT and CDR2 is YENEEA. Trimming cost V 5 bases and J 8 bases, with 15 bases left between them. The full variable domain, its missing parts supplied by reference TRBV11-3 and TRBJ1-4, is EAGVVQSPRYKIIEKKQPVAFWCNPISGHNTLYWYLQNLGQGPELLIRYENEEAVDDSQLPKDRFSAERLKGVDSTLKIQPAELGDSAVYLCASSIGAPSEKLFFGSGTQLSVL.

This sequence joins TRBV29-1 and TRBJ1-2; 7 bases are a match to TRBD1. The ends lost 0 bases at V and 4 bases at J; junction bases unmatched: 8. Germline assignment: CDR1 SQVTM and CDR2 ANQGSEA. The CDR3 covers 15 residues. The CDR3 loop reads CSVEDLPGTVYGYTF. CDR3 bases: TGCAGCGTTGAAGATCTACCGGGGACAGTCTATGGCTACACCTTC.

In nucleotides, the CDR3 is TGTGCCAGCAGCCACGGGACTAACCAGTTCTTC. This codes for CASSHGTNQFF. This chain joins TRBV7-9 and TRBJ2-1; 7 bases map to TRBD2. This CDR3 has 11 amino acids. Germline lookup yields CDR1 SEHNR and CDR2 FQNEAQ (reference sequence). Trimming removed 5 bases from V and 13 bases from J; junction bases left unmatched: 5.

The rearrangement joins TRBV6-5 to TRBJ1-1; D is unclear. The germline V and J ends were trimmed by 7 bases and 4 bases, with 13 bases remaining between them. CDR1 is MNHEY, CDR2 SVGAGI, per germline. The CDR3 has 13 residues. CDR3: CASIKRGGTEAFF. CDR3 in DNA: TGTGCCAGCATAAAAAGAGGCGGCACTGAAGCTTTCTTT.

J is TRBJ1-5 and V is TRBV6-2 or TRBV6-3; D ambiguous. This CDR3 contains 15 residues. V lost 5 bases and J lost 4, with 15 bases in between. Germline assignment: CDR1 MNHEY and CDR2 SVGEGT. The CDR3: CASSPRRALNQPQHF. Written as DNA, the CDR3 is TGTGCCAGCAGTCCCCGGAGGGCACTTAATCAGCCCCAGCATTTT.

This CDR3 reads CASSIPGQGTECYGYTF. CDR3 DNA: TGTGCCAGCAGCATACCGGGACAGGGGACTGAATGCTATGGCTACACCTTC. The chain has TRBV9 and TRBJ1-2; 10 nucleotides match TRBD1. This CDR3 region has 17 residues. Per germline, CDR1 SGDLS and CDR2 YYNGEE. Trimming at V came to 4 bases and at J to 4 bases, leaving 13 bases not matched to a gene.

This chain links TRBV3-1 (or the pseudogene TRBV3-2) with TRBJ1-1; 9 nucleotides agree with TRBD1. V was clipped by 2 bases and J by 1 base; unmatched bases: 2. The CDR3 loop spans 15 amino acids. CDR1 is LGHDT, CDR2 YNNKEL, per germline (reference sequence). The CDR3 DNA reads as TGTGCCAGCAGCCAAAGGGACAGGGCGAACACTGAAGCTTTCTTT. Encoded protein: CASSQRDRANTEAFF.

V gene TRBV5-1 combines with J gene TRBJ1-2; 8 positions agree with TRBD1. This CDR3 has 15 amino acids. The germline CDR1 and CDR2 sequences are SGHRS and YFSETQ. V shed 0 bases and J 7 bases; nucleotides not matched to a gene: 8. In DNA form, the CDR3 reads TGCGCCAGCAGCTTGGATGCAGGGGGCGCCGGTGGCTACACCTTC. As protein: CASSLDAGGAGGYTF. Using reference TRBV5-1 and TRBJ1-2 for the parts outside the CDR3, the full variable domain is KAGVTQTPRYLIKTRGQQVTLSCSPISGHRSVSWYQQTPGQGLQFLFEYFSETQRNKGNFPGRFSGRQFSNSRSEMNVSTLELGDSALYLCASSLDAGGAGGYTFGSGTRLTVV.

The genes are TRBV27 and TRBJ1-2; D remains ambiguous. The CDR3 spans 15 residues. The germline V gene has CDR1 MNHEY and CDR2 SMNVEV (reference sequence). With 6 bases removed from V and 3 bases from J, the gap between germline ends came to 17 bases. CDR3 residues: CASSQVGWADYGYTF. CDR3 in DNA: TGTGCCAGCAGCCAGGTGGGGTGGGCCGACTATGGCTACACCTTC.

This chain uses TRBV7-2 with TRBJ1-5, with D uncertain. Per the germline V gene, CDR1 is SGHTA and CDR2 is FQGNSA. Trimming took 3 bases from V and 0 from J, leaving 12 bases between them. This CDR3 spans 16 amino acids. The CDR3, as DNA: TGTGCCAGCAGCTTTTTTGGAGGGAGTAGCAATCAGCCCCAGCATTTT. Translated, it gives CASSFFGGSSNQPQHF.

The rearrangement links TRBV14 to TRBJ2-2; 10 bases are shared with TRBD2. The V and J ends lost 0 bases and 3 bases, in that order; junction bases with no gene match: 4. There are 17 residues in the CDR3. Germline loops: CDR1 SGHDN, CDR2 FVKESK. Written as DNA, the CDR3 is TGTGCCAGCAGCCAAGATTGGCTAGCGGGAGACACCGGGGAGCTGTTTTTT. It specifies CASSQDWLAGDTGELFF.

This chain joins TRBV7-3 and TRBJ2-1, with D hard to call. Deletions cut 4 bases from V and 6 bases from J, with 16 bases between. The CDR3 is 15 residues long. From germline, CDR1 is SGHTA and CDR2 FQGTGA. CDR3 residues: CASSSPGLGGNEQFF. CDR3 bases: TGTGCCAGCAGCTCCCCGGGCCTCGGCGGCAATGAGCAGTTCTTC.

The DNA of the CDR3 is TGTGCCAGCAGCCACCAACAGGGAGATCAGCCCCAGCATTTT. This sequence encodes CASSHQQGDQPQHF. V is TRBV5-5 and J is TRBJ1-5; D may be TRBD1 (6 bases). The CDR3 spans 14 residues. V shed 4 bases and J shed 5 bases, with 13 bases lying between them. Germline CDR1 reads SGHKS; CDR2 reads YYEKEE (reference sequence).

The chain has TRBV3-1 (or the pseudogene TRBV3-2) and TRBJ1-4; the D gene is possibly TRBD1 (6 bases). The CDR3 totals 14 residues. Trimming took off 1 base at V and 7 bases at J, with 10 bases between the two ends. Germline V lookup: CDR1 LGHDT, CDR2 YNNKEL (reference sequence). CDR3 region: CASSQAGAGEKLFF. As DNA, the CDR3 is TGTGCCAGCAGCCAAGCAGGGGCTGGTGAAAAACTGTTTTTT.

This sequence joins TRBV7-3 and TRBJ1-6; D is undetermined. The CDR3 is 13 residues long. Trimming left V 4 bases short and J 6 bases short, with 7 bases between. Germline CDR1 SGHTA, CDR2 FQGTGA. For the CDR3, the DNA is TGTGCCAGCAGCTCGGTGGTTAATTCACCCCTCCACTTT. This codes for CASSSVVNSPLHF.